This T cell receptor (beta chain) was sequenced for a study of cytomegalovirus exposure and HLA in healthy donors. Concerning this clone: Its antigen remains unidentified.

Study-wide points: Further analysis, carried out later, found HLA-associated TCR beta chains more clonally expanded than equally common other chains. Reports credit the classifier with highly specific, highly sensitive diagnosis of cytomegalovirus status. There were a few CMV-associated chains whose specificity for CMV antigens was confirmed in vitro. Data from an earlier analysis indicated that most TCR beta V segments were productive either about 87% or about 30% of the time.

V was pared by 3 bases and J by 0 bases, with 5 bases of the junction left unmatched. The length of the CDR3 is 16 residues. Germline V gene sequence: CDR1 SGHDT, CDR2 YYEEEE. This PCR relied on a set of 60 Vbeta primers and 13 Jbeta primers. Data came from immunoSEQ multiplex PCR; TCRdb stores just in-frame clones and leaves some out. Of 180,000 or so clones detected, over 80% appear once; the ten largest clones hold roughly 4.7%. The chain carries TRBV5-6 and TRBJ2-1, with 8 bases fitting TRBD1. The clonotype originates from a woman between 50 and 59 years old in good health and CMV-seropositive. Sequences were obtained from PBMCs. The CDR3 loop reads CASSSGTGDSYNEQFF. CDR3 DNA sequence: TGTGCCAGCAGCTCCGGGACAGGAGACTCCTACAATGAGCAGTTCTTC.